This T cell receptor (beta chain) was retrieved from a study of graft-versus-host responses after intestinal transplantation. In the case of this clone: Antigen specificity is unknown.

In germline, CDR1 is MNHEY, CDR2 SMNVEV (reference sequence). Deletions cut 5 bases from V and 0 bases from J, with 16 bases between. The CDR3 is 16 residues long. Measured with immunoSEQ multiplex PCR; TCRdb has only the in-frame clones, and not every one. This table holds about 120,000 clones, just under 95% found once. The chain has TRBV27 and TRBJ1-1; tentative D call: TRBD1 (5 bases). The TCR sequence derives from a human donor who was the organ donor for an intestinal transplant. The sample here was unstimulated CD8+ T cells sorted from spleen or lymph node cells, taken before transplant. The CDR3 DNA is TGTGCCAGCAGTCTAAGGGCAGGGCTAATGAACACTGAAGCTTTCTTT. Encoded protein: CASSLRAGLMNTEAFF.